Below, 5 T cell receptor beta chains from the same sample are listed, as sequenced in a study of beta chain features in type 1 diabetes. Study-wide results and limits: Moderately but significantly shorter TCRB CDR3s were found in Type 1 diabetes patients in all four CD4+ subsets.

Antigens of these TCRs are unknown. Investigators reverse transcribed all isolated RNA, so they sequenced expressed TCRB transcripts. Measured with immunoSEQ multiplex PCR; TCRdb has only the in-frame clones, and not every one. The sample lists 25,000 to 35,000 clones; approximately 65% were seen once. Sequencing was done on a sample of Tregs from blood. All receptors come from a woman aged 25 to 45 with type 1 diabetes.

The genes are TRBV9 and TRBJ1-2, with D hard to call. The CDR3 runs to 16 residues. Trimming removed 3 bases at V and 5 bases at J, with 20 bases between. Germline CDR1 is SGDLS and CDR2 is YYNGEE. This chain's CDR3 is CASSGRHGGLGYGYTF. The CDR3, as DNA: TGTGCCAGCAGCGGCCGGCACGGCGGGCTTGGGTATGGCTACACCTTC.

This clone was observed a few times. The V and J genes are TRBV10-2 and TRBJ2-1; 11 bases fit TRBD2. V gave up 4 bases and J gave up 6 bases; unmatched junction bases: 8. This CDR3 has 16 residues. Germline V lookup: CDR1 WSHSY, CDR2 SAAADI. CDR3 protein: CASSGGLAVISNEQFF. The CDR3 coding sequence is TGCGCCAGCAGTGGGGGACTAGCGGTAATCTCCAATGAGCAGTTCTTC.

The count of this clone is one. The chain combines TRBV5-1 with TRBJ2-7, with D possibly TRBD1 on 6 matching bases. The CDR3 contains 15 residues. Trimming took 2 bases from V and 6 from J, leaving 18 bases between them. CDR1 SGHRS and CDR2 YFSETQ come from the germline V gene. The CDR3 loop is CASSFLTGRAAEQYF. The CDR3, as DNA: TGCGCCAGCAGCTTTCTGACAGGCCGCGCCGCCGAGCAGTACTTC.

The table lists this clone with a few counts. CDR3 sequence: CAISGPGVGANVLTF. The DNA for the CDR3 is TGTGCCATCAGTGGGCCCGGGGTTGGGGCCAACGTCCTGACTTTC. This chain links TRBV10-3 with TRBJ2-6; the D gene is possibly TRBD2 (5 bases). V was shortened by 4 bases and J by 3 bases, with 10 bases between the two germline ends. The length of the CDR3 is 15 residues. Germline lookup yields CDR1 ENHRY and CDR2 SYGVKD.

The chain couples TRBV4-1 to TRBJ2-4; maybe TRBD2 (6 bases). CDR3 size: 16 residues. Germline values: CDR1 MGHRA, CDR2 YSYEKL. V gave up 3 bases and J gave up 6 bases, with 18 bases separating them. The CDR3 sequence is CASSQGLGGFVNIQYF. DNA for the CDR3: TGCGCCAGCAGCCAGGGACTGGGTGGGTTCGTAAACATTCAGTACTTC.